This TCR beta chain was captured by sequencing in a study of T cell responses to AZD1222 COVID-19 vaccine. General study points: Among AZD1222 vaccinees, only five to seven were seropositive at baseline. A mostly white British donor set with more females was recruited, and clonal diversity was possibly underestimated. Close to half of all spike-specific TCRs reportedly target regions of the variants that are unmutated. Rises in breadth and depth of Spike-specific TCRs came after two AZD1222 doses.

Some clones are missing from TCRdb's copy, which holds only in-frame ones; the method was immunoSEQ multiplex PCR. The sample carries roughly 84,000 clones, 80% to 90% recorded once. The CDR3 spans 14 residues. CDR1 and CDR2 (germline): LNHDA, SQIVND (reference sequence). V gave up 1 base and J gave up 4 bases; unmatched junction bases: 1. A word on this clone: The antigen is unknown.

The starting material was peripheral blood, obtained 28 days after the second AZD1222 dose. This TCR came from an adult who received the AZD1222 COVID-19 vaccine. V gene TRBV19 combines with J gene TRBJ1-5; 7 positions agree with TRBD1. The CDR3 sequence is CASSIGQGNQPQHF. DNA for the CDR3: TGTGCCAGTAGTATAGGACAGGGTAATCAGCCCCAGCATTTT.